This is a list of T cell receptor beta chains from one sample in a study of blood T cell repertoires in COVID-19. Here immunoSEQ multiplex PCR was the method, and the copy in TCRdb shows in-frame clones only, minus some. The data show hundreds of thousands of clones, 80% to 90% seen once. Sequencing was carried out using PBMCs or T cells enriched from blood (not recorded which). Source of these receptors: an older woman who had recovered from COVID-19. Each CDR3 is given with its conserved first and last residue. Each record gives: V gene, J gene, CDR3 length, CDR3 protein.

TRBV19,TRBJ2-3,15,CASSPLDRGLNTQYF
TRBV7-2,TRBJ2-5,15,CASSFSGGLQETQYF
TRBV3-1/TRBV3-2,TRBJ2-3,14,CASSFILAGDTQYF
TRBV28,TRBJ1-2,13,CASSLRAGVKYTF
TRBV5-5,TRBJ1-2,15,CASSPTGGINYGYTF
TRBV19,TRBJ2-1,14,CASITGRSYNEQFF
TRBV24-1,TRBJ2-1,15,CATSEGGWRGNEQFF
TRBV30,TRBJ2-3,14,CAWRRTGVTDTQYF
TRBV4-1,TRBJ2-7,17,CASSQWPNRVNPGEQYF
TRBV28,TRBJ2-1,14,CASRGTTNYNEQFF
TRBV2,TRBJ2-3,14,CASSVTGGSNTQYF
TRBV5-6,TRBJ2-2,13,CASSLDRAGELFF
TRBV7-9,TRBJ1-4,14,CASSQGQEDEKLFF
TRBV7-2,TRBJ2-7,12,CASSSGSIEQYF
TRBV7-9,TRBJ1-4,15,CASSLTTGRNEKLFF
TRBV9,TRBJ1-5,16,CASPQTPGSGDQPQHF
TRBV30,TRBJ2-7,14,CAWSVLTSSYEQYF
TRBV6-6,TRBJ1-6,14,CASRWMRANSPLHF
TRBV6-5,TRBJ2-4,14,CASSSGLAKNIQYF
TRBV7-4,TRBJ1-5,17,CASSWGQQGLHNQPQHF
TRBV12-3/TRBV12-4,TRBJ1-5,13,CASSPGSNQPQHF
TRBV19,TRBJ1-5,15,CASSIRTGWGQPQHF
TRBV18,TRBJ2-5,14,CASSPRGSGETQYF
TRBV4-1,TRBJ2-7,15,CASSQDGSGGREQYF
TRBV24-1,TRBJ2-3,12,CATASGLTFQYF
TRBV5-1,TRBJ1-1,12,CASSWQGTEAFF
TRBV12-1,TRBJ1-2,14,CASSFQGAWIGYTF
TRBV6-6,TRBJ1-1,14,CASTPAGGITEAFF
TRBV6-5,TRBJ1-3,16,CASSSRTGSSGNTIYF
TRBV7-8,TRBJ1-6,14,CASKNRVNNSPLHF
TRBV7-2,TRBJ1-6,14,CASSLGTINSPLHF
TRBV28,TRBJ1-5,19,CASSSPRRTGLENNQPQHF
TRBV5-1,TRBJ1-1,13,CASSLGTETEAFF
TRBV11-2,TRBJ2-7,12,CASSRLAYEQYF
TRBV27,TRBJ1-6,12,CASSFQGSPLHF
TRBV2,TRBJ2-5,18,CASTDPDTPSPRQETQYF
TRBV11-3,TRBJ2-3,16,CASSSSGLGGVGTQYF
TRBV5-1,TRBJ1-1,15,CASSLDWGQVYEAFF
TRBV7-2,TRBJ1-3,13,CASSGQAGNTIYF
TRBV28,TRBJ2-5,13,CASSFRFQETQYF
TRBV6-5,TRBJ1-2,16,CASSYSFDRGRYGYTF
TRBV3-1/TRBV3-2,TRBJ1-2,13,CASSQGQNYGYTF
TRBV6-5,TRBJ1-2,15,CASKVTGGANYGYTF
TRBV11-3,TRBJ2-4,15,CASSLAGLAKNIQYF
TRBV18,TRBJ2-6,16,CASSAREVSGANVLTF
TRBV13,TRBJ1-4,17,CASSSRSQGASNEKLFF
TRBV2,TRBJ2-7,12,CASREFATEQYF
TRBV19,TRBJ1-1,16,CASSIEGGLKSSEAFF
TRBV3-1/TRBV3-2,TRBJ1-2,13,CASSQPTGVGYTF
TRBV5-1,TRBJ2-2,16,CASSLPGTGGAGELFF
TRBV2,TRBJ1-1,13,CASQDRGDTEAFF
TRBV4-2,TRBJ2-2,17,CASRPTSGGANTGELFF
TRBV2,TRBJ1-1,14,CASTRDRGITEAFF
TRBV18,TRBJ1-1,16,CASSPRTVTMNTEAFF
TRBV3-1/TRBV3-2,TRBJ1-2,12,CASSRGATGYTF
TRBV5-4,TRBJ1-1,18,CASSPRTASTVMNTEAFF
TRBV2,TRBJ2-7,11,CATRTGYEQYF
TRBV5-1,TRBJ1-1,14,CASSVTGSNTEAFF
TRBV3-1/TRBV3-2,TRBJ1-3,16,CASSPYTTLSGNTIYF
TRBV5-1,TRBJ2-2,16,CASSYIAGGPPGELFF